These 11 T cell receptor beta chains were all obtained from the same sample, sequenced in a study of CD8+CD57+ T cells in acquired aplastic anemia. The TCR beta profiling, which covered VDJ combination and CDR3 sequence, was carried out using genomic DNA as the template. TCRdb analysed the reads with MiXCR anew, one entry per CDR3 protein. The repertoire consists of about 58,000 distinct CDR3 sequences, with about 56% occurring once and the leading ten covering about 15%. Patients who underwent sequencing had shown CD8+CD57+ cell expansion by flow cytometry. Source material: sorted CD4+, CD8+, or CD8+CD57+ T cells (not recorded which) from PBMCs. Receptors originate from a human donor with aplastic anemia.

The chain couples TRBV6-5 to TRBJ2-3, with TRBD1 matching over 8 bases. Trimming took 2 bases from V and 4 from J; bases not matched to a gene: 5. CDR1 is MNHEY, CDR2 SVGAGI, per germline. The CDR3 covers 15 residues. The CDR3 reads CASSYGGGQADTQYF. DNA for the CDR3: TGTGCCAGCAGTTACGGAGGGGGACAGGCAGATACGCAGTATTTT.

The chain combines TRBV29-1 with TRBJ1-2; D call uncertain. Trimming stripped 5 bases from V and 8 bases from J, with 12 bases between. Germline CDR1 and CDR2: SQVTM and ANQGSEA. The CDR3 extends over 11 amino acids. The CDR3 spells CSVSIRYGYTF. CDR3 nucleotide sequence: TGCAGCGTTTCCATCAGGTACGGCTACACCTTC. Using reference TRBV29-1 and TRBJ1-2 for the parts outside the CDR3, the full variable domain is SAVISQKPSRDICQRGTSLTIQCQVDSQVTMMFWYRQQPGQSLTLIATANQGSEATYESGFVIDKFPISRPNLTFSTLTVSNMSPEDSSIYLCSVSIRYGYTFGSGTRLTVV.

This clonotype was picked up many times. The chain is built from TRBV5-5 and TRBJ1-3; TRBD1 matches at 7 bases. CDR3 length: 16 amino acids. The J segment lost 0 bases and the V segment lost 2 bases, leaving 5 bases of the junction unmatched. Looked up from germline, CDR1 is SGHKS and CDR2 is YYEKEE (reference sequence). The CDR3 region is CASSLKDRHSGNTIYF. In DNA form, the CDR3 reads TGTGCCAGCAGCTTAAAGGACAGGCACTCTGGAAACACCATATATTTT.

The CDR3 nucleotides are TGTGCCAGCAGCAATCCAGGGGGCGAAGCTTTCTTT. Translating it yields CASSNPGGEAFF. The chain employs TRBV7-2 and TRBJ1-1; TRBD1 matches at 8 bases. The CDR3 length is 12 residues. Unmatched junction bases numbered 4, after V lost 5 bases and J lost 8 bases. Germline CDR1 is SGHTA and CDR2 is FQGNSA.

This clonotype was seen ten or more times. This chain connects TRBV15 to TRBJ2-5; D unclear. The CDR3 length is 14 residues. The V gene lost 1 base and the J gene lost 2 bases, with 8 bases spanning the gap. The germline V gene has CDR1 LNHNV and CDR2 YYDKDF (reference sequence). CDR3 residues: CATSRGSEQETQYF. In DNA, the CDR3 is TGTGCCACCAGCAGAGGCAGCGAGCAAGAGACCCAGTACTTC.

This clonotype has at least ten counts. The chain joins TRBV6-1 to TRBJ2-1; 9 bases fit TRBD1. This CDR3 spans 12 amino acids. Germline V lookup: CDR1 MNHNS, CDR2 SASEGT. The junction had 10 bases not matched to a gene; V was cut back by 7 bases and J by 15 bases. CDR3 sequence: CASKVSGTGSFF. DNA of the CDR3: TGTGCCAGCAAGGTGTCAGGGACAGGGTCGTTCTTC.

CDR3 in DNA: TGTGCCAGCAGTGATCTAGCGGGGGCTGATACGCAGTATTTT. Its protein product is CASSDLAGADTQYF. The chain combines TRBV6-4 with TRBJ2-3; 10 nucleotides align to TRBD2. The germline gives CDR1 MRHNA, CDR2 SNTAGT. With V trimmed by 3 bases and J by 6 bases, 3 bases remained unmatched. The CDR3 has 14 amino acids.

The J gene is TRBJ2-7, the V gene TRBV20-1, with 9 nucleotides matching TRBD2. The CDR3 consists of 14 residues. Germline loops: CDR1 DFQATT, CDR2 SNEGSKA (reference sequence). Trimming took 6 bases from V and 2 from J; bases not matched to a gene: 8. CDR3 in amino acids: CSASRGGSAYEQYV. The CDR3 nucleotides read TGCAGTGCCTCGCGGGGGGGGTCAGCCTACGAGCAGTACGTC.

A single count supports this clonotype. The chain is built from TRBV25-1 and TRBJ1-2, with D possibly TRBD1 on 5 matching bases. CDR1 is MGHDK and CDR2 is SYGVNS in the germline V gene. This CDR3 has 12 residues. V dropped 9 bases and J dropped 4 bases, with 12 bases sitting between them. Here the CDR3 reads CASSPGRYGYTF. The DNA for the CDR3 is TGTGCCAGTAGTCCAGGGCGCTATGGCTACACCTTC.

This clonotype is medium-sized (0.01 to 0.1%) within its sample. The genes are TRBV2 and TRBJ1-1, with TRBD1 matching over 7 bases. The V gene's germline CDR1 is SNHLY and CDR2 FYNNEI. Trimming took 7 bases from V and 4 from J; bases not matched to a gene: 9. This CDR3 contains 14 residues. The DNA of the CDR3 is TGTGCCAGCAAAGTGGGGACAGCGGCCACTGAAGCTTTCTTT. Translated, it gives CASKVGTAATEAFF.

This chain links TRBV4-1 with TRBJ2-1; D may be TRBD2 (6 bases). V was trimmed by 0 bases and J by 10 bases, leaving 16 bases between them. CDR3 length: 15 residues. The V gene's germline CDR1 is MGHRA and CDR2 YSYEKL. The CDR3 here is CASSQDRGSGGEQFF. CDR3 nucleotide sequence: TGCGCCAGCAGCCAAGATCGGGGTAGCGGAGGCGAGCAGTTCTTC.